Below, 12 T cell receptor beta chains from the same sample are listed, as sequenced in a study of blood T cells in healthy people across ages. The authors ran a second PCR of 7 to 11 cycles using a sample-barcoded 5' primer and a J-beta primer mix. TCRdb called the 5' RACE reads again in MiXCR, with one record for every CDR3 protein. This table has about 970,000 distinct CDR3 sequences, about 53% appearing once. Sequencing was performed on blood. Receptor source: a woman between 55 and 75 years old in good health.

This clonotype was observed a few times. The rearrangement links TRBV9 to TRBJ2-2, with D maybe TRBD2 (5 bases). Between the trimmed V and J ends, which lost 2 bases and 6 bases, there was a span of 8 bases. Germline CDR1 is SGDLS and CDR2 is YYNGEE. The CDR3 contains 13 residues. In DNA, the CDR3 is TGTGCCAGCAGCGTCGGGATCGCCGGGGAGCTGTTTTTT. Amino acids: CASSVGIAGELFF.

This sequence joins TRBV20-1 and TRBJ2-1; tentatively, D is TRBD2 (5 bases). The CDR3 runs to 14 residues. Looked up from germline, CDR1 is DFQATT and CDR2 is SNEGSKA (reference sequence). V lost 5 bases, J lost 6 bases, and 17 bases lay in between. CDR3 bases: TGCAGTGCTGAACTTTCACTAGGAATCAATGAGCAGTTCTTC. This sequence encodes CSAELSLGINEQFF.

There are a few counts of this clonotype. The chain links TRBV7-2 to TRBJ2-2; D not resolved. CDR1 and CDR2 from the germline V gene are SGHTA and FQGNSA. Trimming took off 0 bases at V and 6 bases at J, with 8 bases between the two ends. This CDR3 comprises 14 residues. This CDR3 reads CASSLAASSGELFF. The DNA for the CDR3 is TGTGCCAGCAGCTTAGCGGCGAGTTCCGGGGAGCTGTTTTTT.

This clonotype has only a few counts. The chain has TRBV29-1 and TRBJ2-7; 7 bases fit TRBD1. V shed 4 bases and J 5 bases; nucleotides not matched to a gene: 11. The length of the CDR3 is 14 residues. Germline CDR1 SQVTM, CDR2 ANQGSEA. DNA for the CDR3: TGCAGCGTTGGGGGCCCGACAGGGTCGGACGAGCAGTACTTC. Amino acids: CSVGGPTGSDEQYF.

This clonotype was counted a few times. The rearrangement links TRBV7-2 to TRBJ2-1, with 8 bases aligning to TRBD2. Germline V gene sequence: CDR1 SGHTA, CDR2 FQGNSA. The CDR3 covers 19 residues. V trimming: 1 base; J trimming: 0 bases; junction bases outside the gene matches: 11. In DNA, the CDR3 is TGTGCCAGCAGCTTAGTTACTAGCGGAGACCCGAGCTCCTACAATGAGCAGTTCTTC. Its translation: CASSLVTSGDPSSYNEQFF.

This clonotype was found a few times. One end of the junction varies from germline; a read error may be responsible. This rearrangement joins TRBV29-1 to TRBJ2-7; D unresolved. Germline V lookup: CDR1 SQVTM, CDR2 ANQGSEA. CDR3 length: 12 residues. This CDR3 reads CSVEGPTYEQYF. CDR3 nucleotides: TGCAGCGTAGAAGGTCCCACCTACGAGCAGTACTTC.

This clonotype has a handful of counts. This chain joins TRBV18 and TRBJ1-1, with 7 bases that match TRBD1. Germline CDR1 and CDR2: KGHSH and LQKENI. CDR3 length: 15 amino acids. V shed 4 bases and J 4 bases; nucleotides not matched to a gene: 9. The CDR3 region is CASSLDPGGGTEAFF. In nucleotides, the CDR3 is TGTGCCAGCTCACTCGACCCAGGGGGTGGCACTGAAGCTTTCTTT.

J is TRBJ2-7 and V is TRBV9, with TRBD2 matching over 8 bases. The V gene's germline CDR1 is SGDLS and CDR2 YYNGEE. The V gene end was trimmed by 4 bases and the J gene end by 3 bases; junction bases not matched to a gene: 6. The CDR3 runs 14 residues. The CDR3 protein is CASSPRTSFYEQYF. The CDR3, as DNA: TGTGCCAGCAGCCCGCGGACTAGCTTCTACGAGCAGTACTTC.

The gene calls are TRBV7-9 and TRBJ2-1; D unclear. The CDR3 contains 17 residues. Germline loops: CDR1 SEHNR, CDR2 FQNEAQ (reference sequence). The ends were cut back, 8 bases at V and 0 bases at J, with 20 bases in the middle. The CDR3 DNA follows: TGTGCCAGCTCCGAGCTCGGTGGCGCGAGCTCCTACAATGAGCAGTTCTTC. Amino acids: CASSELGGASSYNEQFF.

The rearrangement links TRBV6-2 or TRBV6-3 to TRBJ2-5; D is perhaps TRBD2 (6 bases). The J call is in doubt because the DNA end fits TRBJ2-7 better. CDR3 length: 12 residues. Germline V gene data show CDR1 as MNHEY and CDR2 as SVGEGT. The CDR3 DNA is TGTGCCAGCAGTGGGGGGATCTACGAGCAGTACTTC. Amino acid sequence: CASSGGIYEQYF.

This clonotype was detected a few times. The rearrangement joins TRBV5-1 to TRBJ2-7; 9 nucleotides line up with TRBD2. Germline CDR1 SGHRS, CDR2 YFSETQ. This CDR3 is built from 15 residues. Trimming took 3 bases from V and 3 from J; bases not matched to a gene: 7. Here the CDR3 DNA reads TGCGCCAGCAGCTGGACAGCGGGAGGAGTCTACGAGCAGTACTTC. Amino acid sequence: CASSWTAGGVYEQYF.

The chain links TRBV3-1 to TRBJ2-7; the D gene is possibly TRBD2 (7 bases). The J call is in doubt because the DNA end fits TRBJ2-5 better. The CDR3 is 17 amino acids. CDR1 is LGHDT and CDR2 is YNNKEL in the germline V gene (reference sequence). The CDR3 here is CASSPPQGGRGSETQYF. Written as DNA, the CDR3 is TGTGCCAGCAGCCCTCCGCAAGGTGGGAGGGGGTCAGAGACCCAGTACTTC.